These 5 T cell receptor beta chains were all obtained from the same sample, sequenced in a study of graft-versus-host responses after intestinal transplantation. Plating combined 200,000 CFSE-labeled responder cells with 200,000 irradiated, violet-dye-labeled stimulator cells. Repertoires were generated with immunoSEQ multiplex PCR, while TCRdb's copy carries only in-frame clones and drops some. The table records some 1,900 clones, 38% of them present only once. Sequencing was performed on alloreactive CD8+ T cells from a mixed lymphocyte reaction culture, taken before transplantation. Subset described: CFSE-low proliferating T cells sorted from roughly six-day pre-transplant mixed lymphocyte reaction (GvH or HvG direction). The receptors stem from a human patient who was an organ donor for intestinal transplantation.

This clone is large within its sample. The gene calls are TRBV4-1 and TRBJ1-1, with D uncertain. Trimming took off 1 base at V and 4 bases at J, with 19 bases between the two ends. This CDR3 spans 17 amino acids. CDR1 MGHRA and CDR2 YSYEKL come from the germline V gene. The CDR3 nucleotides are TGCGCCAGCAGCCAAGGTGGCATCGCGCAAATGGGCACTGAAGCTTTCTTT. It specifies CASSQGGIAQMGTEAFF.

The chain recombines TRBV4-1 with TRBJ1-5, with D tentatively TRBD1 (6 bases). CDR3 size: 14 residues. Trimming cost V 1 base and J 6 bases, with 10 bases left between them. Looked up from germline, CDR1 is MGHRA and CDR2 is YSYEKL. CDR3 protein: CASSQVTGSQPQHF. The CDR3 DNA reads TGCGCCAGCAGCCAAGTTACAGGGTCTCAGCCCCAGCATTTT.

The chain uses TRBV4-1 and TRBJ1-2; maybe TRBD1 (6 bases). Looked up from germline, CDR1 is MGHRA and CDR2 is YSYEKL. V lost 1 base, J lost 2 bases, and 11 bases lay in between. The CDR3 is 15 residues long. CDR3 DNA sequence: TGCGCCAGCAGCCAAGTTACAGGGCGCAACTATGGCTACACCTTC. It yields the protein CASSQVTGRNYGYTF.

The chain has TRBV4-1 and TRBJ1-4; 7 bases line up with TRBD1. Germline V gene lookup returns CDR1 MGHRA and CDR2 YSYEKL. CDR3 length: 16 amino acids. V lost 4 bases, J lost 7 bases, and 12 bases stayed unmatched. CDR3: CASSRQGFGGGEKLFF. The CDR3 coding sequence is TGCGCCAGCAGCCGACAGGGCTTCGGGGGTGGTGAAAAACTGTTTTTT.

By frequency in the sample, this clone is large. V gene TRBV18 combines with J gene TRBJ2-7, with 7 bases that match TRBD1. CDR1 and CDR2 (germline): KGHSH, LQKENI. The CDR3 has 13 residues. Trimming took 5 bases from V and 2 from J; bases not matched to a gene: 3. The CDR3 protein is CASSVQGAYEQYF. The CDR3 nucleotides read TGTGCCAGCTCAGTCCAGGGGGCCTACGAGCAGTACTTC.